This passage covers 9 T cell receptor beta chains from one sample sequenced in a study of CD8 T cells in Susac syndrome. With random hexamers, about 0.45 to 1 ug RNA was reverse transcribed. MiXCR, applied by TCRdb to the immunoSEQ multiplex PCR reads, yields one record per CDR3 protein. The sample yields 120,000 or so distinct CDR3 sequences, around 94% seen once. Material for sequencing was CD8+ T cells from PBMCs. These receptors all stem from a human donor with Susac syndrome.

The chain links TRBV9 to TRBJ2-5; 7 bases match TRBD2. CDR3 length: 15 residues. Germline-derived CDR1 and CDR2 are SGDLS and YYNGEE. The ends lost 0 bases at V and 0 bases at J; junction bases unmatched: 2. The CDR3 bases are TGTGCCAGCAGCGTAGCGGGAGGTAACCAAGAGACCCAGTACTTC. The encoded protein is CASSVAGGNQETQYF.

V is TRBV27 and J is TRBJ1-2, with D tentatively TRBD1 (5 bases). The germline CDR1 and CDR2 sequences are MNHEY and SMNVEV (reference sequence). V dropped 6 bases and J dropped 5 bases, with 19 bases sitting between them. There are 15 residues in the CDR3. The DNA for the CDR3 is TGTGCCAGCAGCCCGGGACTTGGTATCGTGTATGGCTACACCTTC. This translates into CASSPGLGIVYGYTF.

The chain links TRBV28 to TRBJ1-5; D gene unclear. The CDR3 runs 15 residues. The germline CDR1 and CDR2 sequences are MDHEN and SYDVKM. Trimming shortened V by 5 bases and J by 6 bases, and 17 bases separated the two germline ends. The CDR3 loop is CASSPRRGPRQPQHF. The CDR3 coding sequence is TGTGCCAGCAGTCCTCGTCGGGGTCCCCGTCAGCCCCAGCATTTT.

The chain links TRBV5-1 to TRBJ2-1, with 10 bases identical to TRBD2. CDR1 and CDR2 from the germline V gene are SGHRS and YFSETQ. J lost 2 bases, V lost 4 bases, and 6 bases had no gene match. This CDR3 spans 16 amino acids. CDR3 coding DNA: TGCGCCAGCAGCCTCCATACTAGCGGGACCTACAATGAGCAGTTCTTC. Protein product: CASSLHTSGTYNEQFF.

The V and J genes are TRBV12-3 or TRBV12-4 and TRBJ2-7; possibly TRBD1 for D (5 bases). The CDR3 runs 14 residues. V lost 2 bases, J lost 2 bases, and 10 bases lay in between. CDR3 bases: TGTGCCAGCAGTTTACGGCAGGGCCCCTACGAGCAGTACTTC. It specifies CASSLRQGPYEQYF.

CDR3: CASSERDGDSYEQYF. The DNA for the CDR3 is TGTGCCAGCAGTGAAAGAGACGGCGACTCCTACGAGCAGTACTTC. The rearrangement links TRBV6-1 to TRBJ2-7, with D unclear. CDR3 size: 15 residues. V was trimmed by 2 bases and J by 0 bases, leaving 11 bases between them. The V gene's germline CDR1 is MNHNS and CDR2 SASEGT.

This clonotype was recorded only once. This sequence joins TRBV4-1 and TRBJ1-4, with a tentative D call TRBD1 (6 bases). The CDR3 runs 14 residues. The V and J ends lost 2 bases and 8 bases respectively, with 12 bases between them. CDR1 is MGHRA, CDR2 YSYEKL, per germline. In DNA, the CDR3 is TGCGCCAGCAGCCAATCGGACAGAAGAGAAAAACTGTTTTTT. It specifies CASSQSDRREKLFF.

The DNA of the CDR3 is TGTGCCAGCAGTGGAACGGGCTATGGCTACACCTTC. Residues: CASSGTGYGYTF. This rearrangement joins TRBV25-1 to TRBJ1-2; no reliable D call. The CDR3 consists of 12 residues. CDR1 and CDR2 (germline): MGHDK, SYGVNS. V was trimmed by 4 bases and J by 4 bases, leaving 7 bases between them.

This clonotype was seen just once. V and J are TRBV9 and TRBJ2-3; 12 bases are a match to TRBD2. This CDR3 spans 15 amino acids. The germline V gene has CDR1 SGDLS and CDR2 YYNGEE. Trimming removed 4 bases from V and 4 bases from J; junction bases left unmatched: 4. The CDR3 DNA is TGTGCCAGCAGCCCTAGCGGGGGGGCTTCAGATACGCAGTATTTT. This codes for CASSPSGGASDTQYF.